The TCR beta chain under discussion was sequenced for a study of T cells in Graves' hyperthyroidism and ophthalmopathy. This CDR3 contains 14 residues. The V gene's germline CDR1 is SEHNR and CDR2 FQNEAQ (reference sequence). Trimming left V 1 base short and J 6 bases short, with 10 bases between. General study findings and limits: Most clonotypes that expanded in the thyroid above 0.001 also showed up in blood.

RNA transcripts yielded amplified TCR beta CDR3 regions. A set of HTBI primers served as the primers for a first-round RT-PCR of the TCR CDR3. Each CDR3 protein gets one entry after TCRdb re-called the multiplex PCR reads with MiXCR. The data contain a few hundred thousand distinct CDR3 sequences, roughly 13% of them singletons. In its sample, this clonotype was seen many times. No antigen is known for it. What was sequenced was blood. J is TRBJ2-1 and V is TRBV7-9, with D possibly matching TRBD1 (5 bases). This TCR was sampled from a woman in her late teens or twenties with Graves' hyperthyroidism. CDR3 loop: CASSLVRQINEQFF. The CDR3 nucleotides are TGTGCCAGCAGCTTAGTTCGACAGATCAATGAGCAGTTCTTC.